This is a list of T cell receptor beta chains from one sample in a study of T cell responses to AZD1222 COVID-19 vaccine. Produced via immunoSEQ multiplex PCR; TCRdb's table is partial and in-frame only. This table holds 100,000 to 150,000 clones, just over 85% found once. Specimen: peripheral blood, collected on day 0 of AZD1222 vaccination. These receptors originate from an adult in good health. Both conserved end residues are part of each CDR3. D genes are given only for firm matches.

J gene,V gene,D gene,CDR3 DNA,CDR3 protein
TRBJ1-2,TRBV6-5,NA,TGTGCCAGCATCCCTCAGAGTAACTATGGCTACACCTTC,CASIPQSNYGYTF
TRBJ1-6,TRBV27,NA,TGTGCCAGCAGCCGCGGGACGTTAAATAATTCACCCCTCCACTTT,CASSRGTLNNSPLHF
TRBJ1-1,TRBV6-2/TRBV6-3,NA,TGTGCCAGCAGTTACGGGGGAATGAACACTGAAGCTTTCTTT,CASSYGGMNTEAFF
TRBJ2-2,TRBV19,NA,TGTGCCAGTAGTATCAGGGCCAGGGTAGCCGGGGAGCTGTTTTTT,CASSIRARVAGELFF
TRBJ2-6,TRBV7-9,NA,TGTGCCAGCAGCTTAGACGCTGGGGCCAACGTCCTGACTTTC,CASSLDAGANVLTF
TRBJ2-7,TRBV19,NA,TGTGCCAGTAGTATAGATCGCTACTACGAGCAGTACTTC,CASSIDRYYEQYF
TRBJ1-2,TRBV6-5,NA,TGTGCCACCCCGGACAGAAACTATGGCTACACCTTC,CATPDRNYGYTF
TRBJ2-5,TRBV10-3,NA,TGTGCCATCAGTGAGTCAAACCTCACACCGGAGACCCAGTACTTC,CAISESNLTPETQYF
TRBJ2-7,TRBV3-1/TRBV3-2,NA,TGTGCCAGCAGCCTCCTAGGCGAGCAGTACTTC,CASSLLGEQYF
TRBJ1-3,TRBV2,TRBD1,TGTGCCAGCAGTAAAGGGAGGGGGCAGGCTGGAAACACCATATATTTT,CASSKGRGQAGNTIYF
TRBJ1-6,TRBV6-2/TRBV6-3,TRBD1,TGTGCCAGCAGCCGTGAAACAGGGGGGGGAGCCAATTCACCCCTCCACTTT,CASSRETGGGANSPLHF
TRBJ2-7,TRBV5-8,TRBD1,TGTGCCAGCATTCTTTCGGGGACAGCTTCCTACGAGCAGTACTTC,CASILSGTASYEQYF
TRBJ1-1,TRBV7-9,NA,TGTGCCAGCAGCCAGACATCGATGAACACTGAAGCTTTCTTT,CASSQTSMNTEAFF
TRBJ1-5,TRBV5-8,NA,TGTGCCAGCAGCAACTCCTTTCCTGGGGTCTGGGGGGCCCAGCATTTT,CASSNSFPGVWGAQHF
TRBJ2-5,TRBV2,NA,TGTGCCAGCAGCGTCCAAGAGACCCAGTACTTC,CASSVQETQYF
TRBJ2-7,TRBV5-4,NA,TGTGCCAGCAGCTTGGGAGCTAGGGTCGAGCAGTACTTC,CASSLGARVEQYF
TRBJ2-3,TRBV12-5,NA,TGTGCTAGTGGACAGTATACGCAGTATTTT,CASGQYTQYF